The 17 T cell receptor beta chains below were found in one sample sequenced in a study of STAT5B mutations in CD4+ large granular lymphocyte leukemia. TCRdb's copy holds only in-frame clones and misses some; the assay was immunoSEQ multiplex PCR. Of some 20,000 clones listed, around 81% are singletons. Sequencing input: CD4+ T cells from blood buffy coats. Receptors originate from a human donor in good health.

This clone was detected only once. V and J are TRBV4-2 and TRBJ2-5; D might be TRBD2 (7 bases). CDR3 size: 14 residues. Germline V gene lookup returns CDR1 LGHNA and CDR2 YNFKEQ. V dropped 10 bases and J dropped 5 bases, with 20 bases sitting between them. Here the CDR3 DNA reads TGTGCCACCCAAAGGACGGCGGGGGCCGAGACCCAGTACTTC. Its protein is CATQRTAGAETQYF.

The chain couples TRBV4-3 to TRBJ2-5; D might be TRBD2 (6 bases). The DNA end favors TRBJ2-7, so the J call may be wrong. CDR1 and CDR2 from the germline V gene are LGHNA and YSLEER. This CDR3 has 17 residues. In DNA form, the CDR3 reads TGCGCCAGCAGCCAAGGCATGGGACTCGCCGATACCTACGAGCAGTACTTC. Its translation is CASSQGMGLADTYEQYF.

This chain connects TRBV28 to TRBJ2-5, with no clear D. The CDR3 has 15 amino acids. V was trimmed by 1 base and J by 1 base, leaving 10 bases between them. CDR1 and CDR2 from the germline V gene are MDHEN and SYDVKM. The CDR3 spells CASSLSGPGQETQYF. The CDR3 DNA is TGTGCCAGCAGTTTATCAGGCCCGGGCCAAGAGACCCAGTACTTC.

This clone was observed a few times. J is TRBJ1-6 and V is TRBV4-1; D call uncertain. This CDR3 is built from 15 residues. V was clipped by 0 bases and J by 14 bases, with 17 bases between them. CDR1 is MGHRA, CDR2 YSYEKL, per germline. DNA for the CDR3: TGCGCCAGCAGCCAAGATATCAACCAGGCTTCGTCCCTCCACTTT. It codes for CASSQDINQASSLHF.

This rearrangement joins TRBV28 to TRBJ2-1, with a possible D match to TRBD2 (6 bases). Germline CDR1 MDHEN, CDR2 SYDVKM. The length of the CDR3 is 14 residues. V was pared by 10 bases and J by 4 bases, with 17 bases between. The CDR3 loop reads CAIATGTSYNEQFF. CDR3 sequence (DNA): TGTGCCATCGCCACCGGGACTTCATACAATGAGCAGTTCTTC.

J is TRBJ1-6 and V is TRBV7-2, with 8 bases fitting TRBD1. The trim removed 5 bases at V and 6 bases at J, leaving 3 bases unmatched. Germline V gene lookup returns CDR1 SGHTA and CDR2 FQGNSA. CDR3 length: 14 residues. CDR3: CASSPGQGNSPLHF. CDR3 sequence (DNA): TGTGCCAGCAGCCCCGGACAGGGTAATTCACCCCTCCACTTT.

The CDR3 DNA reads TGTGCCAGCAGCTCCTATACAGGGGGCTCGTCTGGGGCCAACGTCCTGACTTTC. Protein product: CASSSYTGGSSGANVLTF. The chain recombines TRBV11-2 with TRBJ2-6; 9 nucleotides line up with TRBD1. The germline V gene encodes CDR1 SGHAT and CDR2 FQNNGV. The CDR3 is made up of 18 amino acids. V dropped 4 bases and J dropped 1; count of bases not matched to a gene: 8.

The table lists this clone with a count of one. The chain joins TRBV18 to TRBJ1-4; 7 nucleotides line up with TRBD1. V dropped 0 bases and J dropped 10; count of bases not matched to a gene: 8. There are 15 residues in the CDR3. Per the germline V gene, CDR1 is KGHSH and CDR2 is LQKENI. The CDR3: CASSPPKQGEGKLFF. The CDR3 nucleotides read TGTGCCAGCTCACCACCGAAGCAGGGGGAAGGAAAACTGTTTTTT.

The chain is built from TRBV28 and TRBJ1-1; perhaps TRBD1 as D (6 bases). The CDR3 is 14 amino acids. Trimming took off 8 bases at V and 0 bases at J, with 13 bases between the two ends. CDR1 and CDR2 (germline): MDHEN, SYDVKM. CDR3 DNA sequence: TGTGCCAGCTCCTTCGGACAGTTGAACACTGAAGCTTTCTTT. It codes for CASSFGQLNTEAFF. Full variable domain (rest looked up from reference TRBV28 and TRBJ1-1): DVKVTQSSRYLVKRTGEKVFLECVQDMDHENMFWYRQDPGLGLRLIYFSYDVKMKEKGDIPEGYSVSREKKERFSLILESASTNQTSMYLCASSFGQLNTEAFFGQGTRLTVV.

The gene calls are TRBV7-7 and TRBJ1-4, with TRBD1 as a possible D gene (6 bases). Germline CDR1 and CDR2: SSHAT and FNYEAQ (reference sequence). Trimming pared 5 bases from V and 8 bases from J, leaving 24 bases between. The CDR3 contains 17 residues. As DNA, the CDR3 is TGTGCCAGCAGCAACGTCCTCAGGGGCGAAATGAGAGAAAAACTGTTTTTT. Amino acids: CASSNVLRGEMREKLFF.

This chain uses TRBV5-1 with TRBJ2-2; D tentatively fits TRBD1 or TRBD2 (6 bases each). The CDR3 is made up of 18 amino acids. Trimming stripped 0 bases from V and 0 bases from J, with 15 bases between. Looked up from germline, CDR1 is SGHRS and CDR2 is YFSETQ. DNA for the CDR3: TGCGCCAGCAGCTTGGATCCGGGGGCCCAAGCGAACACCGGGGAGCTGTTTTTT. Amino acids: CASSLDPGAQANTGELFF.

This clone was detected a few times. J is TRBJ2-7 and V is TRBV2, with D unclear. Trimming took 6 bases from V and 5 from J, leaving 14 bases between them. Germline V gene lookup returns CDR1 SNHLY and CDR2 FYNNEI. There are 13 residues in the CDR3. The CDR3 loop is CASSENRPHEQYF. DNA for the CDR3: TGTGCCAGCAGCGAAAACCGTCCCCACGAGCAGTACTTC.

J is TRBJ2-3 and V is TRBV5-4; 9 bases align to TRBD1. V was clipped by 3 bases and J by 2 bases; unmatched bases: 7. The CDR3 has 16 amino acids. Germline V gives CDR1 SGHNT, CDR2 YYREEE (reference sequence). The CDR3 nucleotides read TGTGCCAGCAGCTCGCCCGGACAGGGGCCCACAGATACGCAGTATTTT. As protein: CASSSPGQGPTDTQYF.

As concerns this clone: Other DNA variants within this sample encode the same CDR3. The rearrangement joins TRBV7-9 to TRBJ2-7; 7 nucleotides agree with TRBD2. Germline CDR1 reads SEHNR; CDR2 reads FQNEAQ (reference sequence). CDR3 size: 13 residues. Trimming cost V 9 bases and J 3 bases; bases outside gene matches: 8. CDR3 region: CASSGSGGYEQYF. DNA of the CDR3: TGTGCCAGTAGCGGGTCTGGAGGCTACGAGCAGTACTTC. Filled out from reference TRBV7-9 and TRBJ2-7, the complete variable domain reads DTGVSQNPRHKITKRGQNVTFRCDPISEHNRLYWYRQTLGQGPEFLTYFQNEAQLEKSRLLSDRFSAERPKGSFSTLEIQRTEQGDSAMYLCASSGSGGYEQYFGPGTRLTVT.

V is TRBV5-6 and J is TRBJ2-5, with D tentatively TRBD1 (5 bases). The CDR3 has 12 residues. Per germline, CDR1 SGHDT and CDR2 YYEEEE. V was pared by 2 bases and J by 4 bases, with 6 bases between. CDR3 amino acids: CASSFQGETQYF. The CDR3 region has the DNA TGTGCCAGCAGCTTTCAGGGAGAGACCCAGTACTTC. Variable domain in full (rest from reference TRBV5-6 and TRBJ2-5): DAGVTQSPTHLIKTRGQQVTLRCSPKSGHDTVSWYQQALGQGPQFIFQYYEEEERQRGNFPDRFSGHQFPNYSSELNVNALLLGDSALYLCASSFQGETQYFGPGTRLLVL.

This rearrangement joins TRBV5-4 to TRBJ2-1; 12 bases map to TRBD2. The V gene's germline CDR1 is SGHNT and CDR2 YYREEE (reference sequence). V was clipped by 3 bases and J by 1 base; unmatched bases: 11. The CDR3 has 19 residues. The DNA of the CDR3 is TGTGCCAGCAGCTCGACTAGCGGGAGAGGCGTGGTTTCCTACAATGAGCAGTTCTTC. It yields the protein CASSSTSGRGVVSYNEQFF. Complete variable domain (other parts from reference TRBV5-4 and TRBJ2-1): ETGVTQSPTHLIKTRGQQVTLRCSSQSGHNTVSWYQQALGQGPQFIFQYYREEENGRGNFPPRFSGLQFPNYSSELNVNALELDDSALYLCASSSTSGRGVVSYNEQFFGPGTRLTVL.

The rearrangement links TRBV18 to TRBJ1-3; D remains ambiguous. V lost 2 bases and J lost 0, with 14 bases in between. Looked up from germline, CDR1 is KGHSH and CDR2 is LQKENI. The CDR3 contains 17 residues. CDR3 loop: CASSPIGVVSSGNTIYF. In DNA form, the CDR3 reads TGTGCCAGCTCACCAATTGGGGTCGTTAGCTCTGGAAACACCATATATTTT.